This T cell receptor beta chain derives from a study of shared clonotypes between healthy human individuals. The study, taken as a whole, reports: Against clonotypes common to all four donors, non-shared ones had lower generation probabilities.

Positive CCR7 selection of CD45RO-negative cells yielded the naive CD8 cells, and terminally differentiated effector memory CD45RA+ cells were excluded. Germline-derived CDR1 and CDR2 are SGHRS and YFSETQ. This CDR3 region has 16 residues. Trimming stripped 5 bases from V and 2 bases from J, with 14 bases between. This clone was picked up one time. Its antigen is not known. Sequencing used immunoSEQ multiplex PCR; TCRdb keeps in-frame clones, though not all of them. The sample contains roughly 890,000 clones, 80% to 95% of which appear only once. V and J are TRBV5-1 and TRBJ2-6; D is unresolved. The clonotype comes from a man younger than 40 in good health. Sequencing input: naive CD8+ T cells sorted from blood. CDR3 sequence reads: CASRGLSTAGANVLTF. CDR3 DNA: TGCGCCAGCAGAGGCTTGTCTACGGCTGGGGCCAACGTCCTGACTTTC.